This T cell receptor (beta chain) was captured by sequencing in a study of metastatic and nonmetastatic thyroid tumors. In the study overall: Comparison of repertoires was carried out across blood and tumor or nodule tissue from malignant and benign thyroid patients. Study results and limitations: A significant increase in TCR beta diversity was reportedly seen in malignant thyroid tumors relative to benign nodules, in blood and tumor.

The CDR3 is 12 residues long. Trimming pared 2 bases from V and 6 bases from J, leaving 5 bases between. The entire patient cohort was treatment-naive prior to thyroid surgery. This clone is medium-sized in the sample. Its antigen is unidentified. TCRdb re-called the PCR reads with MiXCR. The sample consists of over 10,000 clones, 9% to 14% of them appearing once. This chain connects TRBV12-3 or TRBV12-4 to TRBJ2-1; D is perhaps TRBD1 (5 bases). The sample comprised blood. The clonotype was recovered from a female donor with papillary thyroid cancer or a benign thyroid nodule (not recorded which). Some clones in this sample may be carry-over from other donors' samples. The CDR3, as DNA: TGTGCCAGCAGTTTACAGGGCAATGAGCAGTTCTTC. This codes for CASSLQGNEQFF.